The next 17 T cell receptor beta chains were all read from a single sample in a study of OX40 agonist ivuxolimab in advanced cancers. The library was built by means of the immunoSEQ multiplex PCR assay. TCRdb retrieved this table from immuneACCESS and kept in-frame rearrangements only. Not all clones are present; in checked studies, unresolved V genes account for under half, and no reason is known for the remainder. The table for this sample lists 45,000 to 60,000 clones; approximately 90% of them were counted only once. Roughly 5.9% of the sample is taken by the ten largest. The sample here was CD4+ or CD8+ T cells sorted from blood, taken in a trial of the OX40 agonist ivuxolimab. These receptors were obtained from an adult with an advanced solid tumor such as melanoma, head and neck, liver or kidney cancer.

The chain couples TRBV27 to TRBJ2-7, with D possibly TRBD2 on 6 matching bases. Between the trimmed V and J ends, which lost 6 bases and 2 bases, there was a span of 11 bases. The CDR3 is 13 residues long. Germline V CDR1 and CDR2: MNHEY, SMNVEV (reference sequence). CDR3 nucleotide sequence: TGTGCCAGCAGGCGGGACTCTGCCTACGAGCAGTACTTC. It is translated as CASRRDSAYEQYF.

The chain links TRBV28 to TRBJ1-4; no reliable D call. Germline V lookup: CDR1 MDHEN, CDR2 SYDVKM. The CDR3 has 11 residues. V was pared by 0 bases and J by 8 bases, with 1 base between. CDR3 nucleotide sequence: TGTGCCAGCAGTTTATGGGAAAAACTGTTTTTT. Amino acids: CASSLWEKLFF.

This clone was found a few times. The chain employs TRBV27 and TRBJ2-5, with TRBD1 matching over 12 bases. The V gene's germline CDR1 is MNHEY and CDR2 SMNVEV (reference sequence). This CDR3 contains 15 residues. Germline trimming cut 2 bases from V and 9 bases from J; bases unmatched to any gene: 7. Here the CDR3 reads CASSLLGTGGEAQYF. CDR3 DNA: TGTGCCAGCAGTTTACTGGGGACAGGGGGCGAGGCCCAGTACTTC.

This clone was counted only a few times. The V and J genes are TRBV29-1 and TRBJ1-1, with TRBD1 as a possible D gene (6 bases). V was trimmed by 2 bases and J by 8 bases, leaving 12 bases between them. Germline V gene lookup returns CDR1 SQVTM and CDR2 ANQGSEA. CDR3 size: 12 residues. CDR3: CSVERTDSEAFF. The CDR3 DNA follows: TGCAGCGTTGAAAGGACAGACAGCGAAGCTTTCTTT.

The chain employs TRBV28 and TRBJ2-7, with D unresolved. V lost 3 bases, J lost 3 bases, and 24 bases lay in between. The CDR3 is 18 residues long. CDR1 and CDR2 from the germline V gene are MDHEN and SYDVKM. As DNA, the CDR3 is TGTGCCAGCAGTTTCCCCCACCTAGGACCTCGGCAGGACTACGAGCAGTACTTC. This encodes CASSFPHLGPRQDYEQYF.

This clone was seen a handful of times. CDR3 nucleotides: TGTGCCAGCTCACCACCGGCGGGTTCAGATACGCAGTATTTT. Translating it yields CASSPPAGSDTQYF. The chain is built from TRBV18 and TRBJ2-3, with D maybe TRBD2 (5 bases). Trimming pared 0 bases from V and 4 bases from J, leaving 8 bases between. The CDR3 length is 14 residues. CDR1 and CDR2 from the germline V gene are KGHSH and LQKENI.

The J gene is TRBJ2-1, the V gene TRBV6-5, with 11 bases fitting TRBD2. Looked up from germline, CDR1 is MNHEY and CDR2 is SVGAGI. CDR3 length: 15 amino acids. J lost 10 bases, V lost 3 bases, and 8 bases had no gene match. This CDR3 reads CASSYSLAGGSEQFF. The CDR3 nucleotides are TGTGCCAGCAGTTATAGCCTAGCGGGAGGATCCGAGCAGTTCTTC.

As regards this clone: The junction departs from the called germline gene at one end, perhaps through a read error. The chain is built from TRBV7-7 and TRBJ2-5; TRBD1 matches 7 bases. CDR3 size: 13 residues. Germline V gives CDR1 SSHAT, CDR2 FNYEAQ (reference sequence). CDR3 in amino acids: CASSRDSTETQYF. CDR3 DNA: TGTGCTAGCAGCCGGGACAGTACAGAGACCCAGTACTTC.

This clone was seen once. The genes are TRBV19 and TRBJ2-1; 10 bases match TRBD2. The length of the CDR3 is 15 residues. Trimming removed 2 bases from V and 7 bases from J; junction bases left unmatched: 5. Germline V gene lookup returns CDR1 LNHDA and CDR2 SQIVND (reference sequence). CDR3 protein: CASSIPGLASNEQFF. The CDR3 nucleotides are TGTGCCAGTAGTATACCGGGACTAGCGTCGAATGAGCAGTTCTTC.

V is TRBV6-1 and J is TRBJ1-1; no definite D call. Germline lookup yields CDR1 MNHNS and CDR2 SASEGT. Trimming took 6 bases from V and 1 from J, leaving 15 bases between them. This CDR3 contains 15 residues. This CDR3 reads CASRPQELGNTEAFF. CDR3 in DNA: TGTGCCAGCAGACCCCAGGAGTTAGGGAACACTGAAGCTTTCTTT.

The gene calls are TRBV7-9 and TRBJ2-2, with 7 bases fitting TRBD2. The V gene end was trimmed by 5 bases and the J gene end by 6 bases; junction bases not matched to a gene: 9. The CDR3 totals 15 residues. CDR1 and CDR2 (germline): SEHNR, FQNEAQ (reference sequence). The DNA of the CDR3 is TGTGCCAGCAGCGCTGGACTAGTACGGGCCGGGGAGCTGTTTTTT. Its protein is CASSAGLVRAGELFF.

The chain links TRBV2 to TRBJ2-5; D is perhaps TRBD1 (6 bases). The CDR3 totals 12 residues. Germline V gene data show CDR1 as SNHLY and CDR2 as FYNNEI. The germline V and J ends were trimmed by 6 bases and 5 bases, with 10 bases remaining between them. Here the CDR3 reads CASSRGMETQYF. CDR3 DNA sequence: TGTGCCAGCAGCAGGGGTATGGAGACCCAGTACTTC.

The chain uses TRBV28 and TRBJ1-1; a possible D gene is TRBD1 (5 bases). Germline V gene data show CDR1 as MDHEN and CDR2 as SYDVKM. Trimming left V 6 bases short and J 2 bases short, with 13 bases between. The CDR3 has 14 amino acids. The CDR3 DNA reads TGTGCCAGCAGACACCGACAGATTAACACTGAAGCTTTCTTT. Protein product: CASRHRQINTEAFF.

The chain recombines TRBV28 with TRBJ1-2; 11 bases fit TRBD1. The CDR3 consists of 13 residues. The J segment lost 8 bases and the V segment lost 6 bases, leaving 5 bases of the junction unmatched. CDR1 is MDHEN, CDR2 SYDVKM, per germline. CDR3 in DNA: TGTGCCAGCAGCCGGACAGGGGGCGACGGCTACACCTTC. It codes for CASSRTGGDGYTF.

This clone was counted once. The rearrangement uses TRBV28 and TRBJ1-2, with D uncertain. V lost 7 bases and J lost 8, with 17 bases in between. This CDR3 spans 13 amino acids. CDR1 is MDHEN and CDR2 is SYDVKM in the germline V gene. The chain's CDR3 is CASTPLRKGGYTF. The CDR3 bases are TGTGCCAGCACCCCTTTGAGGAAAGGGGGCTACACCTTC.

This chain uses TRBV10-3 with TRBJ2-5; 10 bases align to TRBD1. V was clipped by 6 bases and J by 7 bases; unmatched bases: 11. Per germline, CDR1 ENHRY and CDR2 SYGVKD. The length of the CDR3 is 15 residues. CDR3 sequence: CAISSRQGAGGTQYF. For the CDR3, the DNA is TGTGCCATCAGCTCCCGACAGGGGGCTGGGGGGACCCAGTACTTC.

V gene TRBV15 combines with J gene TRBJ2-1, with 13 bases that match TRBD2. Germline assignment: CDR1 LNHNV and CDR2 YYDKDF (reference sequence). With 3 bases clipped from V and 5 bases from J, the junction kept 4 bases outside the gene matches. The CDR3 is made up of 16 amino acids. The CDR3 DNA follows: TGTGCCACCAGCAGTTACGGACTAGCGGGGGACAATGAGCAGTTCTTC. This translates into CATSSYGLAGDNEQFF.